These T cell receptor beta chains were read from a single sample in a study of cytomegalovirus exposure and HLA in healthy donors. Clones were read by immunoSEQ multiplex PCR, and TCRdb kept only the in-frame ones, dropping some. The data hold tens of thousands of clones, with roughly 83% observed a single time. Specimen: PBMCs. These receptors were taken from a man in his forties in good health and CMV-seronegative. CDR3s include the opening cysteine and the closing phenylalanine or tryptophan. A D gene is named only where the DNA matches it firmly. Expanded clones get a size class; other rows say once, few or many, or leave the size out.

TRBJ1-2 TRBV7-9 TRBD1 - TGTGCCAGCAGCTTTGGGCAGGGGGACTATGGCTACACCTTC CASSFGQGDYGYTF
TRBJ2-5 TRBV27 TRBD1 - TGTGCCAGCGGTTTCACAGGGGGATTTGAGACCCAGTACTTC CASGFTGGFETQYF
TRBJ1-1 TRBV5-1 - - TGCGCCAGCAGCTTGGCTAGGAACACTGAAGCTTTCTTT CASSLARNTEAFF
TRBJ2-2 TRBV5-1 - - TGCGCCAGCAGCTTGGCTTGGCTTCCCGGGGAGCTGTTTTTT CASSLAWLPGELFF
TRBJ1-6 TRBV2 TRBD1 - TGTGCCAGTATCATCGACAGGGGAACGAGCTCCTATAATTCACCCCTCCACTTT CASIIDRGTSSYNSPLHF
TRBJ1-2 TRBV11-2 TRBD1 - TGTGCCAGCAGCCCCGGGACAGGGGGCTATGGCTACACCTTC CASSPGTGGYGYTF
TRBJ2-3 TRBV5-1 TRBD2 once TGCGCCAGCAGCTTGGGGACTAGCCCAAGCACAGATACGCAGTATTTT CASSLGTSPSTDTQYF
TRBJ1-6 TRBV7-8 - - TGTGCCAGCAGCTTAGATACATATTCACCCCTCCACTTT CASSLDTYSPLHF
TRBJ1-1 TRBV16 TRBD1 - TGTGCCAGCAGCCCCTTCGGACAGGTGAACACTGAAGCTTTCTTT CASSPFGQVNTEAFF
TRBJ2-1 TRBV5-6 - - TGTGCCAGCAGCTTGGAGTACAGCTTAAATGAGCAGTTCTTC CASSLEYSLNEQFF
TRBJ1-2 TRBV2 - - TGTGCCAGCAGTGGGGAAATACGGGGGTTTGGCTACACCTTC CASSGEIRGFGYTF
TRBJ1-2 TRBV6-1 TRBD1 - TGTGCCATGAGTGAGGGACAGGGGGCATGGATTAACTATGGCTACACCTTC CAMSEGQGAWINYGYTF
TRBJ2-1 TRBV7-2 TRBD2 - TGTGCCAGCAGCCGGCGGGGGAATGAGCAGTTCTTC CASSRRGNEQFF
TRBJ2-1 TRBV29-1 - - TGCAGCGTTTCACAGGGCTTCAATGAGCAGTTCTTC CSVSQGFNEQFF
TRBJ2-5 TRBV5-4 - - TGTGCCAGCGGGGTCGTGGACAGAATGGAGACCCAGTACTTC CASGVVDRMETQYF
TRBJ2-2 TRBV29-1 TRBD2 - TGCAGCGCGGGGTTCGTGGGGGGGTCGAGCACCGGGGAGCTGTTTTTT CSAGFVGGSSTGELFF
TRBJ1-5 TRBV19 - - TGTGCCAGCAGTCCGGGGTATAGCAATCAGCCCCAGCATTTT CASSPGYSNQPQHF
TRBJ2-3 TRBV29-1 TRBD2 - TGCAGCGTTGTACTAGCGGGGAAAAGCACAGATACGCAGTATTTT CSVVLAGKSTDTQYF
TRBJ2-5 TRBV11-3 TRBD1 - TGTGCCAGCAGCTTAGGGGACAGGGGTGGCGAGACCCAGTACTTC CASSLGDRGGETQYF
TRBJ1-2 TRBV29-1 TRBD1 - TGCAGCGTTGGAAGAGGGGGACAGGGGGTCCTAGACTATGGCTACACCTTC CSVGRGGQGVLDYGYTF
TRBJ2-7 TRBV29-1 TRBD1 - TGCAGCGTTGAGGGGACAGGGACCCTCCAATTC CSVEGTGTLQF
TRBJ2-5 TRBV2 TRBD2 - TGTGCCAGCAGGTCGACTAGCGCTTACCAAGAGACCCAGTACTTC CASRSTSAYQETQYF
TRBJ2-1 TRBV5-1 - - TGCGCCAGCAGCTTGGACAGGCCCGAGCAGTTCTTC CASSLDRPEQFF
TRBJ1-1 TRBV7-9 - - TGTGCCAGCCGCGAGAACACTGAAGCTTTCTTT CASRENTEAFF
TRBJ1-1 TRBV7-9 - few TGTGCCAGCAGCTTAGGGGGGGGCGGTGAAGCTTTCTTT CASSLGGGGEAFF
TRBJ2-7 TRBV2 TRBD1 - TGTGCCAGCAGTGAACAGGGGGCGGGTTACTACGAGCAGTACTTC CASSEQGAGYYEQYF
TRBJ1-1 TRBV5-1 - few TGCGCCAGCAGCTTGATCCCAGGGAACACTGAAGCTTTCTTT CASSLIPGNTEAFF
TRBJ1-2 TRBV28 - - TGTGCCAGCAGTTTAAACGGCTATGGCTACACCTTC CASSLNGYGYTF
TRBJ2-2 TRBV7-9 - few TGTGCCAGCAGCTCGACCGGGGAGCAGAACACCGGGGAGCTGTTTTTT CASSSTGEQNTGELFF
TRBJ1-5 TRBV28 TRBD1 - TGTGCCACCGCAATAAACCTTCCCCGGGACAGGGGGCGAGAAGGTCAGCCCCAGCATTTT CATAINLPRDRGREGQPQHF
TRBJ1-3 TRBV30 - - TGTGCCTGGAGTCCGGGGGTTTCTGTCACCATATATTTT CAWSPGVSVTIYF
TRBJ2-5 TRBV30 - few TGTGCCTGGAGTATACGTGAGAGGGAGACCCAGTACTTC CAWSIRERETQYF
TRBJ2-1 TRBV25-1 TRBD2 few TGTGCCAGCAGTGACGGGACTAGCGGGGGGAGGCGGGGACAGTTCTTC CASSDGTSGGRRGQFF
TRBJ1-1 TRBV28 - - TGTGCCAGCAGTTTAATGGGCCGGGGCACTGAAGCTTTCTTT CASSLMGRGTEAFF
TRBJ2-1 TRBV5-1 - once TGCGCCAGCAGCTTGGGACGCGGCGGGAACAATGAGCAGTTCTTC CASSLGRGGNNEQFF
TRBJ2-6 TRBV30 TRBD1 - TGTGCCTGGGCCGGGACAGGGAGCTCTGGGGCCAACGTCCTGACTTTC CAWAGTGSSGANVLTF
TRBJ2-3 TRBV30 - - TGTGCCTGGAGTGTACTTGGCACAGATACGCAGTATTTT CAWSVLGTDTQYF
TRBJ1-2 TRBV2 - once TGTGCCAGCAGTGAAGCGAGGAGGGGTCGGTATGGCTACACCTTC CASSEARRGRYGYTF
TRBJ1-4 TRBV28 - few TGTGCCAGCACCTCCCTTGAGGGAGGGGGGGAAAAACTGTTTTTT CASTSLEGGGEKLFF
TRBJ1-5 TRBV6-5 - few TGTGCCAGCAGTTCTTACAGAAATAGCAATCAGCCCCAGCATTTT CASSSYRNSNQPQHF
TRBJ1-1 TRBV6-5 TRBD1 few TGTGCCAGCAGTAGGACAGGGGTGAACACTGAAGCTTTCTTT CASSRTGVNTEAFF
TRBJ2-2 TRBV2 - few TGTGCCAGCATTAAGCGGTTCACCGGGGAGCTGTTTTTT CASIKRFTGELFF
TRBJ1-5 TRBV29-1 - - TGCAGCGTTGGTCATAGCAATCAGCCCCAGCATTTT CSVGHSNQPQHF
TRBJ1-1 TRBV6-5 TRBD1 - TGTGCCAGCAGTTACCACAGGGGAAACACTGAAGCTTTCTTT CASSYHRGNTEAFF
TRBJ1-1 TRBV21-1 - - TGTGCCAGCAGCAAAGCCAGGGTCTCTGAAGCTTTCTTT CASSKARVSEAFF
TRBJ1-2 TRBV19 TRBD1 - TGTGCCAGTACCCCCGGACAGGAGGCTAACTATGGCTACACCTTC CASTPGQEANYGYTF
TRBJ1-3 TRBV18 TRBD1 - TGTGCCAGCTCACCAGACAGGGAATACACCATATATTTT CASSPDREYTIYF
TRBJ1-6 TRBV5-4 TRBD1 few TGTGCCAGCAGCTCGCAGGGACAGGTGAATTCACCCCTCCACTTT CASSSQGQVNSPLHF
TRBJ1-5 TRBV7-9 - - TGTGCCAGCAGCGCCGGGGAGGCGGGTCAGCCCCAGCATTTT CASSAGEAGQPQHF
TRBJ1-1 TRBV29-1 - - TGCAGCGTTGAAGGATTTCGGGACACTGAAGCTTTCTTT CSVEGFRDTEAFF
TRBJ1-1 TRBV5-6 - - TGTGCCAGCAGCATCAGACGCACAGGGAACACTGAAGCTTTCTTT CASSIRRTGNTEAFF
TRBJ2-1 TRBV13 - - TGTGCCAGCAGCTTAAAGCAGGGCGGGATTCTCAATGAGCAGTTCTTC CASSLKQGGILNEQFF